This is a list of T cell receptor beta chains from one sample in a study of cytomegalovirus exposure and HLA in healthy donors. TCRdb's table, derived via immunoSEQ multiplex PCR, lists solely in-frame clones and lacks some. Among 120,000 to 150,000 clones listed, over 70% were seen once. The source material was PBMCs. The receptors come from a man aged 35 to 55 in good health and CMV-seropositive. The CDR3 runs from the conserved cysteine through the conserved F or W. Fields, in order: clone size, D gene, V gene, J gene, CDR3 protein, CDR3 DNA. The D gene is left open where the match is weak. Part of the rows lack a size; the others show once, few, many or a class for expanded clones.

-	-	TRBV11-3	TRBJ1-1	CASSRRTAMNTEAFF	TGTGCCAGCAGCCGGAGGACAGCTATGAACACTGAAGCTTTCTTT
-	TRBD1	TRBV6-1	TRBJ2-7	CASIGTGGGEQYF	TGTGCCAGCATAGGGACAGGGGGCGGGGAGCAGTACTTC
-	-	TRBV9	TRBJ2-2	CASSVVFAGELFF	TGTGCCAGCAGCGTAGTTTTCGCCGGGGAGCTGTTTTTT
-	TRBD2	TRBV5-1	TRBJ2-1	CASGTFSGSGNEQFF	TGCGCCAGCGGGACCTTTAGCGGGAGTGGGAATGAGCAGTTCTTC
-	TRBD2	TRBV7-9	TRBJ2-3	CASSLRIGRGGTDTQYF	TGTGCCAGCAGCTTAAGGATTGGGCGGGGGGGCACAGATACGCAGTATTTT
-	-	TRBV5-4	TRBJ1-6	CASSLAGAYNSPLHF	TGTGCCAGCAGCTTGGCAGGGGCCTATAATTCACCCCTCCACTTT
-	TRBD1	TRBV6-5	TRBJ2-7	CASSYGTVYYEQYF	TGTGCCAGCAGTTACGGGACAGTTTACTACGAGCAGTACTTC
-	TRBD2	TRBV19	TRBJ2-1	CASSIAGLLYEQFF	TGTGCCAGTAGTATCGCGGGACTATTGTATGAGCAGTTCTTC
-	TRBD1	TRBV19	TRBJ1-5	CASSIVNRGSNQPQHF	TGTGCCAGTAGTATAGTAAACAGGGGGAGCAATCAGCCCCAGCATTTT
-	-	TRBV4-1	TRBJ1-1	CASSQDTGSNTEAFF	TGCGCCAGCAGCCAAGATACAGGGTCGAACACTGAAGCTTTCTTT
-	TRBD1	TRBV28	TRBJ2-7	CRDRVNYEQYF	TGTCGGGACAGGGTTAACTACGAGCAGTACTTC
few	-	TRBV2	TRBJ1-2	CASRGVPGYGYTF	TGTGCCAGCAGAGGTGTGCCGGGGTACGGCTACACCTTC
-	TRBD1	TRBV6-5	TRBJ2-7	CASSRTGGSNEQYF	TGTGCCAGCAGTCGGACAGGGGGTAGTAACGAGCAGTACTTC
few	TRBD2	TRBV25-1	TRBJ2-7	CASSDVSGRAGEQYF	TGTGCCAGCAGTGATGTTAGCGGGAGGGCCGGCGAGCAGTACTTC
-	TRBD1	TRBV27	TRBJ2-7	CASSGTGTGFIEQYF	TGTGCCAGCAGTGGAACCGGGACAGGGTTCATAGAGCAGTACTTC
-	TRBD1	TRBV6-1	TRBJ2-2	CASRAPGGGELFF	TGTGCCAGCAGGGCCCCAGGGGGCGGGGAGCTGTTTTTT
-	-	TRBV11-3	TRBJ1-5	CASSTEFNQPQHF	TGTGCCAGCAGCACGGAGTTCAATCAGCCCCAGCATTTT
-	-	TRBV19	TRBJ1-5	CASSIDRGNQPQHF	TGTGCCAGTAGTATAGACAGGGGCAATCAGCCCCAGCATTTT
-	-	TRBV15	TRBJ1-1	CATSRDRGATEAFF	TGTGCCACCAGCAGAGATAGGGGTGCCACTGAAGCTTTCTTT
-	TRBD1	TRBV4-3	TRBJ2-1	CASSERQGAYNEQFF	TGCGCCAGCAGCGAACGACAGGGGGCGTACAATGAGCAGTTCTTC
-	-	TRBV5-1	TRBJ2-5	CASSYSYQETQYF	TGCGCCAGCAGCTACTCGTACCAAGAGACCCAGTACTTC
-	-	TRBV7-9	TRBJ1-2	CASSFQGGYGYTF	TGTGCCAGCAGCTTTCAGGGAGGCTATGGCTACACCTTC
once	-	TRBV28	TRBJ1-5	CASSLWRGGVGNQPQHF	TGTGCCAGCAGTTTATGGAGGGGGGGGGTAGGCAATCAGCCCCAGCATTTT
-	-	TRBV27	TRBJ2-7	CASSPSTGNSYEQYF	TGTGCCAGCAGTCCCTCGACAGGTAATAGCTACGAGCAGTACTTC
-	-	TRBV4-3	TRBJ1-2	CASSQGGRGLDYGYTF	TGCGCCAGCAGCCAAGGAGGGCGGGGATTAGACTATGGCTACACCTTC
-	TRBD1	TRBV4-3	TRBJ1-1	CASSRKQGSTEAFF	TGCGCCAGCAGCCGGAAACAGGGGAGCACTGAAGCTTTCTTT
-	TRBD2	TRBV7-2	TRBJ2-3	CASSPFPRGANTQYF	TGTGCCAGCAGCCCGTTTCCGCGGGGGGCCAATACGCAGTATTTT
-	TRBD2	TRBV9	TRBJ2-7	CASSSPPLAGARSYEQYF	TGTGCCAGCAGCTCCCCTCCCCTAGCGGGCGCGCGCTCCTACGAGCAGTACTTC
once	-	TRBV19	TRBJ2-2	CASRTSPMRRENTGELFF	TGTGCCAGTAGAACCTCTCCGATGAGGCGGGAGAACACCGGGGAGCTGTTTTTT
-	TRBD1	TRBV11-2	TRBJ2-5	CASSPLDRDETQYF	TGTGCCAGCAGCCCCCTTGACAGGGATGAGACCCAGTACTTC
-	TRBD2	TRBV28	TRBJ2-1	CASSLGTSGRGAQFF	TGTGCCAGCAGTTTAGGGACTAGCGGGAGAGGGGCGCAGTTCTTC
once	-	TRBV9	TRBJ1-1	CASSVVWGETEAFF	TGTGCCAGCAGCGTAGTATGGGGGGAAACTGAAGCTTTCTTT